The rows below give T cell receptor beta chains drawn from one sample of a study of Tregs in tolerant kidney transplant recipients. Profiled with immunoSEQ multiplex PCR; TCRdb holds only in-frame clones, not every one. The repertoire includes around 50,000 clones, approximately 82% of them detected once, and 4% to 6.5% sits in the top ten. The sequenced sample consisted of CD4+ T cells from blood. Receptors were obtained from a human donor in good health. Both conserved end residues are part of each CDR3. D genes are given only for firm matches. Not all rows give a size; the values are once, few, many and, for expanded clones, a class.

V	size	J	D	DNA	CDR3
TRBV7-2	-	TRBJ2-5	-	TGTGCCAGCAGCCCACCTGGACGAGGAGAGACCCAGTACTTC	CASSPPGRGETQYF
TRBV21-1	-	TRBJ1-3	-	TGTGCCAGCAGCAAAGTACGGGGGTTGTCGTGGAACACCATATATTTT	CASSKVRGLSWNTIYF
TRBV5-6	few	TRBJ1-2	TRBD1	TGTGCCAGCAGCCTCCAGGGACAGATCCTCTATGGCTACACCTTC	CASSLQGQILYGYTF
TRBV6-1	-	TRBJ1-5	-	TGTGCCAGCAGAGGTCCGGGTAGCAATCAGCCCCAGCATTTT	CASRGPGSNQPQHF
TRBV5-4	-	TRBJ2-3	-	TGTGCCAGCAGCTTAGACTCACCATCGGGCACAGATACGCAGTATTTT	CASSLDSPSGTDTQYF
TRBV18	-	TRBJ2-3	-	TGTGCCAGCTCTCCCGGGACAAGGAGCACAGATACGCAGTATTTT	CASSPGTRSTDTQYF
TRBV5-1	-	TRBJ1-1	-	TGCGCCAGCAGCTTGGAGGACAGTTTCGGGGCTTTCTTT	CASSLEDSFGAFF
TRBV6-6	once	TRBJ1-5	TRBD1	TGTGCCAGCAGTTATTTTGAGACAGGGGACGGTCAGCCCCAGCATTTT	CASSYFETGDGQPQHF
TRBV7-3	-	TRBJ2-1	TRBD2	TGTGCCAGCAGCTCGCTAGCGGAGAATGAGCAGTTCTTC	CASSSLAENEQFF
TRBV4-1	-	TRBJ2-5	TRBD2	TGCGCCAGCAGCCCAAGCGGGGGAGAGACCCAGTACTTC	CASSPSGGETQYF
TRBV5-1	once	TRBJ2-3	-	TGCGCCAGCAGCTTGGGTCCCAAAAGCACAGATACGCAGTATTTT	CASSLGPKSTDTQYF
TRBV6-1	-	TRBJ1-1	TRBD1	TGTGCCAGCAGTGTACAGGGGGCAGCTTTCTTT	CASSVQGAAFF
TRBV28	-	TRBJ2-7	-	TGTGCCAGCAGTTTGGGCAGGGTGACCTACGAGCAGTACTTC	CASSLGRVTYEQYF
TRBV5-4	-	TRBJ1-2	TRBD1	TGTGCCAGCAGCTTAACAGGGGGGTACTATGGCTACACCTTC	CASSLTGGYYGYTF
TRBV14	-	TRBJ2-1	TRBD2	TGTGCCAGCAGCCAGATAGCGGGGGAAATTCACAATGAGCAGTTCTTC	CASSQIAGEIHNEQFF
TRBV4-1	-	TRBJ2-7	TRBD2	TGCGCCAGCAGCCCGCTAGCGGGGGTAGCTAGGGACGAGCAGTACTTC	CASSPLAGVARDEQYF
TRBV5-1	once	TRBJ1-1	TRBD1	TGCGCCAGCAGCTCTACAGGGGGATCTGGGGGCACTGAAGCTTTCTTT	CASSSTGGSGGTEAFF
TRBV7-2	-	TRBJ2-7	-	TGTGCCAGCAGCTTCTCAGCGGGTCAATACGAGCAGTACTTC	CASSFSAGQYEQYF
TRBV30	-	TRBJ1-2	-	TGTGCCTGGAGTGGGACCCTGTTGGATGGAAGGTACGGCTACACCTTC	CAWSGTLLDGRYGYTF
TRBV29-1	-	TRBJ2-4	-	TGCAGCGTTGGAGCATTGGGGGGTCAAAACATTCAGTACTTC	CSVGALGGQNIQYF
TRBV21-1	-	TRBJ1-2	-	TGTGCCAGCAGCCGGCGTCCGGGACAGGGGGAAACTAACTATGGCTACACCTTC	CASSRRPGQGETNYGYTF
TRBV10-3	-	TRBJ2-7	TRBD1	TGTGCCATCAGACCAGAGGACAGGAACTACGAGCAGTACTTC	CAIRPEDRNYEQYF
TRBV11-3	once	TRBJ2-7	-	TGTGCCAGAGGCCCAGGGGTTGAGCAGTACTTC	CARGPGVEQYF
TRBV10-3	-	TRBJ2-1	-	TGTGCCATCAGTGGACGGGAGTCCTCCTACAATGAGCAGTTCTTC	CAISGRESSYNEQFF
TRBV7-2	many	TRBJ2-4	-	TGTGCCAGCAGCTTAGTGCGAGGCCAAAACATTCAGTACTTC	CASSLVRGQNIQYF
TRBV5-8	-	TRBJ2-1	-	TGTGCCAGCATCCCAGTGGTAAGCGGTGAGCAGTTCTTC	CASIPVVSGEQFF
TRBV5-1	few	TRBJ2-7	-	TGCGCCAGCAGCCTGACAGGACCTTACGAGCAGTACTTC	CASSLTGPYEQYF
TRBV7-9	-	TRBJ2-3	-	TGTGCCAGCATCCGGGGGTCAATCGACAGGGACACAGATACGCAGTATTTT	CASIRGSIDRDTDTQYF
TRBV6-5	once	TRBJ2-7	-	TGTGCCAGCACTCGGGGTCCCAACGAGCAGTACTTC	CASTRGPNEQYF
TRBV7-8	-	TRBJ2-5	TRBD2	TGTGCCAGCATCCTTCGACTAGCGGGGGGGAGGGAGACCCAGTACTTC	CASILRLAGGRETQYF
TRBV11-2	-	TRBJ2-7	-	TGTGCCAGCAGCTTAGAGGCAGGGCAGTACGAGCAGTACTTC	CASSLEAGQYEQYF
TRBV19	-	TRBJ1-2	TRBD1	TGTGCCAGTAGAGACAGCGGGACAGCCACCTATGGCTACACCTTC	CASRDSGTATYGYTF
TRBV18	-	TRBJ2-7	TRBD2	TGTGCCAGCTCATCTCCGGGACTAGCGGGAGGGCCCCACGAGCAGTACTTC	CASSSPGLAGGPHEQYF
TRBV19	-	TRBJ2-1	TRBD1	TGTGCCAGTAGTCCCTCGGACAGGGGGCTGCACAATGAGCAGTTCTTC	CASSPSDRGLHNEQFF
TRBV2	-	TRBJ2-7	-	TGTGCCAGCAGTGGTCGAGCCTACGAGCAGTACTTC	CASSGRAYEQYF